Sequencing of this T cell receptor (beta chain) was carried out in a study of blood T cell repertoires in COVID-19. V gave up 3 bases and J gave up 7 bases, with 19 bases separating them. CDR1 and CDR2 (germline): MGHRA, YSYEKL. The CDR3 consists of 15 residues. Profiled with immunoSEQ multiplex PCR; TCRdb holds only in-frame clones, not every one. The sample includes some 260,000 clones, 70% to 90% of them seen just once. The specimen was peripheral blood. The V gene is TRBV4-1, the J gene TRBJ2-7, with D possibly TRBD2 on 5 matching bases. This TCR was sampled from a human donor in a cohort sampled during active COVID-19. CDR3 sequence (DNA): TGCGCCAGCAGCCATTCTGCGGGCCTCTCGGGGGAGCAGTACTTC. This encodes CASSHSAGLSGEQYF.